Reported below is one TCR beta chain. V was clipped by 6 bases and J by 2 bases, with 16 bases between them. The CDR3 is 16 residues long. CDR1 MDHEN and CDR2 SYDVKM come from the germline V gene. This entry comes from a study of shared clonotypes between healthy human individuals. The study drew its donors from healthy HIV-negative adults without recent acute infections or vaccinations. It was into CD45RA+ naive and CD45RA-negative memory subsets that the CD4+ cells were split. Method: immunoSEQ multiplex PCR; TCRdb's copy keeps in-frame clones and lacks some. Of approximately 620,000 clones in the sample, 97% were seen once.

What was sequenced was naive CD4+ T cells sorted from blood. Subset given: CD45RA+ positively selected. This clonotype was obtained from a woman aged 25 to 45 in good health. The gene calls are TRBV28 and TRBJ2-2; D is perhaps TRBD2 (6 bases). The CDR3 loop is CASSAGGKINTGELFF. CDR3 sequence (DNA): TGTGCCAGCAGCGCTGGGGGGAAAATCAACACCGGGGAGCTGTTTTTT. The full variable domain, in which reference TRBV28 and TRBJ2-2 provide the parts outside the CDR3, is DVKVTQSSRYLVKRTGEKVFLECVQDMDHENMFWYRQDPGLGLRLIYFSYDVKMKEKGDIPEGYSVSREKKERFSLILESASTNQTSMYLCASSAGGKINTGELFFGEGSRLTVL.